Shown below are 27 T cell receptor beta chains from a single sample sequenced in a study of shared clonotypes between healthy human individuals. Method: immunoSEQ multiplex PCR; TCRdb's copy keeps in-frame clones and lacks some. The table includes 2 million to 2.5 million clones, approximately 93% detected once. The sample was naive CD4+ T cells from PBMCs. Subset here: CD45RA+ positively selected. These receptors were taken from a man aged 18 to 35 in good health. Some clones in this sample may be carry-over from other donors' samples.

This chain links TRBV7-8 with TRBJ1-5, with TRBD1 matching 10 bases. Germline trimming cut 5 bases from V and 3 bases from J; bases unmatched to any gene: 7. The CDR3 spans 16 residues. CDR1 is SGHVS, CDR2 FQNEAQ, per germline. As DNA, the CDR3 is TGTGCCAGCAGCCAGACAGGGGGCAGGGTCAATCAGCCCCAGCATTTT. Translation gives CASSQTGGRVNQPQHF.

Worth noting for this clone: This specimen includes other DNA sequences encoding the same CDR3. V usage is TRBV11-2 and J usage is TRBJ2-1; 7 nucleotides agree with TRBD2. V dropped 1 base and J dropped 3; count of bases not matched to a gene: 3. The CDR3 loop spans 15 amino acids. From germline, CDR1 is SGHAT and CDR2 FQNNGV. This CDR3 is CASSLGAGVYNEQFF. The DNA of the CDR3 is TGTGCCAGCAGCTTAGGCGCGGGAGTCTACAATGAGCAGTTCTTC.

This clone was seen just once. The rearrangement uses TRBV19 and TRBJ1-5; D is possibly TRBD1 (5 bases). There are 15 residues in the CDR3. Trimming pared 5 bases from V and 4 bases from J, leaving 15 bases between. Germline assignment: CDR1 LNHDA and CDR2 SQIVND (reference sequence). CDR3 DNA: TGTGCCAGTAGTGCCCCCCGGGACCAAAATCAGCCCCAGCATTTT. The encoded protein is CASSAPRDQNQPQHF. The whole variable domain, remainder taken from reference TRBV19 and TRBJ1-5, is DGGITQSPKYLFRKEGQNVTLSCEQNLNHDAMYWYRQDPGQGLRLIYYSQIVNDFQKGDIAEGYSVSREKKESFPLTVTSAQKNPTAFYLCASSAPRDQNQPQHFGDGTRLSIL.

The chain joins TRBV15 to TRBJ1-3; 9 nucleotides line up with TRBD1. This CDR3 is 15 amino acids long. Germline CDR1 and CDR2: LNHNV and YYDKDF (reference sequence). Losses at the gene ends were 3 bases for V and 2 bases for J; bases not matched to a gene: 2. The CDR3 bases are TGTGCCACCAGCAGGAGACAGGGGGCTGGAAACACCATATATTTT. Translation: CATSRRQGAGNTIYF.

This chain uses TRBV7-3 with TRBJ2-3; D is unclear. This CDR3 has 15 residues. Germline V gene lookup returns CDR1 SGHTA and CDR2 FQGTGA. V gave up 2 bases and J gave up 0 bases, with 9 bases separating them. The CDR3 DNA is TGTGCCAGCAGCTTAGGCGGACGGAGCACAGATACGCAGTATTTT. Translated, it gives CASSLGGRSTDTQYF.

V gene TRBV28 combines with J gene TRBJ2-3, with D hard to call. Germline lookup yields CDR1 MDHEN and CDR2 SYDVKM. Trimming stripped 4 bases from V and 13 bases from J, with 9 bases between. The CDR3 extends over 10 amino acids. CDR3 in amino acids: CASSSLKKYF. The CDR3, as DNA: TGTGCCAGCAGTTCACTTAAAAAGTATTTT.

This clone appeared once. The V call is TRBV11-2, the J call TRBJ2-2; the match to TRBD2 covers 9 bases. Germline CDR1 SGHAT, CDR2 FQNNGV. This CDR3 spans 15 amino acids. Trimming removed 5 bases from V and 5 bases from J; junction bases left unmatched: 6. This chain's CDR3 is CASSLQLAGTGELFF. CDR3 nucleotides: TGTGCCAGCAGCCTACAGCTAGCGGGAACCGGGGAGCTGTTTTTT. Drawing the rest from reference TRBV11-2 and TRBJ2-2, the complete variable domain is EAGVAQSPRYKIIEKRQSVAFWCNPISGHATLYWYQQILGQGPKLLIQFQNNGVVDDSQLPKDRFSAERLKGVDSTLKIQPAKLEDSAVYLCASSLQLAGTGELFFGEGSRLTVL.

V gene TRBV10-3 combines with J gene TRBJ1-1, with D possibly TRBD1 on 6 matching bases. Germline CDR1 and CDR2: ENHRY and SYGVKD. CDR3 length: 14 residues. V shed 4 bases and J shed 1 base, with 10 bases lying between them. CDR3 coding DNA: TGTGCCATCAGTGGGACAGAAACGAACACTGAAGCTTTCTTT. Encoded protein: CAISGTETNTEAFF.

The CDR3 DNA reads TGTGCCAGCAGCTTAGCGCCCTTACGAGAAGGCTACACCTTC. Amino acids: CASSLAPLREGYTF. The chain joins TRBV7-2 to TRBJ1-2; D call uncertain. Trimming shortened V by 0 bases and J by 8 bases, and 13 bases separated the two germline ends. Germline CDR1 reads SGHTA; CDR2 reads FQGNSA. The CDR3 is made up of 14 amino acids.

This chain links TRBV28 with TRBJ2-7; D ambiguous. The V gene's germline CDR1 is MDHEN and CDR2 SYDVKM. The CDR3 spans 12 residues. V was pared by 6 bases and J by 7 bases, with 13 bases between. CDR3 protein: CASREGRREQYF. CDR3 DNA sequence: TGTGCCAGCAGGGAAGGCCGGCGGGAGCAGTACTTC.

The chain has TRBV7-8 and TRBJ2-2; possible D gene TRBD2, 5 bases. Trimming pared 3 bases from V and 4 bases from J, leaving 18 bases between. The germline gives CDR1 SGHVS, CDR2 FQNEAQ. This CDR3 has 17 residues. CDR3 nucleotide sequence: TGTGCCAGCAGCTTTCCTAGGGTGGGAGAAGGCACCGGGGAGCTGTTTTTT. This translates into CASSFPRVGEGTGELFF.

The rearrangement joins TRBV10-3 to TRBJ2-1; 11 positions match TRBD2. CDR1 and CDR2 from the germline V gene are ENHRY and SYGVKD. V lost 5 bases, J lost 9 bases, and 6 bases stayed unmatched. The CDR3 loop spans 14 amino acids. The CDR3: CAISKLAGAPEQFF. The CDR3 coding sequence is TGTGCCATCAGTAAACTAGCGGGAGCACCTGAGCAGTTCTTC.

The chain joins TRBV28 to TRBJ1-2, with 8 bases aligning to TRBD1. The CDR3 loop spans 14 amino acids. Germline CDR1 MDHEN, CDR2 SYDVKM. V was clipped by 1 base and J by 9 bases; unmatched bases: 7. The CDR3 loop is CASSLLRTGFSYTF. The CDR3 nucleotides read TGTGCCAGCAGTTTATTGCGGACAGGGTTCAGCTACACCTTC.

CDR3 amino acids: CASSKKQQVDGPYEQYF. The CDR3 nucleotides are TGTGCCAGCAGTAAGAAACAACAGGTTGACGGCCCATACGAGCAGTACTTC. The chain recombines TRBV6-4 with TRBJ2-7; D may be TRBD1 (5 bases). V lost 5 bases and J lost 4, with 24 bases in between. The CDR3 covers 17 residues. Germline V lookup: CDR1 MRHNA, CDR2 SNTAGT.

This rearrangement joins TRBV29-1 to TRBJ2-1, with 14 bases aligning to TRBD2. The CDR3 loop spans 15 amino acids. The V gene end was trimmed by 6 bases and the J gene end by 7 bases; junction bases not matched to a gene: 8. The germline V gene encodes CDR1 SQVTM and CDR2 ANQGSEA. The CDR3 DNA sequence: TGCAGCGTACTGACTAGCGGGAGGGCCGAGAATGAGCAGTTCTTC. This codes for CSVLTSGRAENEQFF.

The chain uses TRBV5-1 and TRBJ2-4; 9 bases match TRBD1. The CDR3 has 14 amino acids. Germline V lookup: CDR1 SGHRS, CDR2 YFSETQ. J was trimmed by 9 bases and V by 0 bases; bases with no gene match: 4. The chain's CDR3 is CASSLAGQGSIQYF. The CDR3 DNA reads TGCGCCAGCAGCTTGGCGGGACAGGGAAGCATTCAGTACTTC.

The chain has TRBV5-6 and TRBJ1-2; D not resolved. Germline V gene sequence: CDR1 SGHDT, CDR2 YYEEEE. V lost 4 bases and J lost 4, with 14 bases in between. This CDR3 spans 14 amino acids. The CDR3 bases are TGTGCCAGCAGCGGTGTCCGGGGTGGCTATGGCTACACCTTC. Translation: CASSGVRGGYGYTF.

The chain carries TRBV18 and TRBJ1-4; D remains ambiguous. CDR1 KGHSH and CDR2 LQKENI come from the germline V gene. The V end lost 1 base, the J end lost 0 bases, and 6 bases lay between the germline ends. The CDR3 runs 15 residues. The CDR3 DNA is TGTGCCAGCTCACCACTCTGGCCAACTAATGAAAAACTGTTTTTT. It encodes CASSPLWPTNEKLFF.

CDR3 bases: TGTGCCAGCAGCTTTGGACTAGGCCCATTGGGAGAGACCCAGTACTTC. Translating it yields CASSFGLGPLGETQYF. J is TRBJ2-5 and V is TRBV7-9; 7 bases line up with TRBD2. CDR1 and CDR2 (germline): SEHNR, FQNEAQ (reference sequence). The CDR3 runs 16 residues. V was pared by 3 bases and J by 4 bases, with 11 bases of the junction left unmatched.

This rearrangement joins TRBV28 to TRBJ1-4; possible D gene TRBD1, 6 bases. Trimming shortened V by 4 bases and J by 3 bases, and 12 bases separated the two germline ends. Germline assignment: CDR1 MDHEN and CDR2 SYDVKM. The CDR3 has 15 residues. This chain's CDR3 is CASSSTGSANEKLFF. CDR3 in DNA: TGTGCCAGCAGTTCAACAGGGTCCGCTAATGAAAAACTGTTTTTT.

This clone was recorded only once. This chain uses TRBV11-3 with TRBJ2-7, with 7 bases lining up with TRBD2. In germline, CDR1 is SGHNT, CDR2 YENEEA. V shed 5 bases and J 6 bases; nucleotides not matched to a gene: 13. The CDR3 runs 15 residues. The CDR3 sequence is CASSTGRDYPREQYF. The CDR3, as DNA: TGTGCCAGCAGCACCGGCCGGGACTACCCTCGCGAGCAGTACTTC.

The CDR3 spells CASSLVPGFQETQYF. The CDR3 region has the DNA TGCGCCAGCAGCTTGGTACCGGGGTTTCAAGAGACCCAGTACTTC. J is TRBJ2-5 and V is TRBV5-1; D is possibly TRBD2 (5 bases). From germline, CDR1 is SGHRS and CDR2 YFSETQ. With 0 bases removed from V and 2 bases from J, the gap between germline ends came to 11 bases. CDR3 size: 15 residues.

The genes are TRBV2 and TRBJ1-2; a possible D gene is TRBD1 (5 bases). The ends were cut back, 4 bases at V and 10 bases at J, with 19 bases in the middle. This CDR3 spans 14 amino acids. Germline values: CDR1 SNHLY, CDR2 FYNNEI. CDR3 DNA sequence: TGTGCCAGCAGTGTCGAGGGCAGGGAGGCTGCCTACACCTTC. It translates to CASSVEGREAAYTF.

The J gene is TRBJ2-3, the V gene TRBV7-8; D is possibly TRBD1 (6 bases). Deletions cut 1 base from V and 7 bases from J, with 12 bases between. The CDR3 is made up of 14 amino acids. Germline V gene data show CDR1 as SGHVS and CDR2 as FQNEAQ. The CDR3 reads CASSLGAGVYTQYF. Written as DNA, the CDR3 is TGTGCCAGCAGCTTAGGGGCAGGGGTTTATACGCAGTATTTT.

This clone was picked up one time. V usage is TRBV7-9 and J usage is TRBJ2-1; no clear D. Germline V gene sequence: CDR1 SEHNR, CDR2 FQNEAQ (reference sequence). This CDR3 spans 13 amino acids. Trimming removed 4 bases from V and 9 bases from J, with 13 bases in between. As DNA, the CDR3 is TGTGCCAGCAGCTGGGTGGGTGTTAGTGAGCAGTTCTTC. This translates into CASSWVGVSEQFF.

V is TRBV15 and J is TRBJ2-5, with D uncertain. With 6 bases removed from V and 0 bases from J, the gap between germline ends came to 11 bases. The CDR3 is 14 amino acids. CDR1 is LNHNV, CDR2 YYDKDF, per germline (reference sequence). The CDR3 loop is CATRLAAYQETQYF. Here the CDR3 DNA reads TGTGCCACCAGACTGGCGGCGTACCAAGAGACCCAGTACTTC.

This CDR3 reads CASSTRTSGDRTDTQYF. CDR3 coding DNA: TGTGCCAGCAGCACAAGGACTAGCGGGGATCGCACAGATACGCAGTATTTT. This chain links TRBV5-4 with TRBJ2-3, with 12 nucleotides matching TRBD2. The CDR3 is made up of 17 amino acids. The J segment lost 1 base and the V segment lost 4 bases, leaving 7 bases of the junction unmatched. Germline V gene lookup returns CDR1 SGHNT and CDR2 YYREEE (reference sequence).